This is a list of T cell receptor beta chains from one sample in a study of shared T cell receptors in the human thymus. Produced via immunoSEQ multiplex PCR; TCRdb's table is partial and in-frame only. The sample consists of about 610,000 clones, roughly 90% of them appearing once. This same sample was also part of a study on human thymus T cells.

Sequences were obtained from thymocytes. All receptors derive from a boy younger than two with a congenital heart defect. The CDR3 runs from the conserved cysteine through the conserved F or W. Fields, in order: J gene, V gene, CDR3 protein.

J gene: TRBJ1-4; V gene: TRBV6-1; CDR3 protein: CASSDTFRGRPNEKLFF
J gene: TRBJ2-7; V gene: TRBV7-2; CDR3 protein: CASSLWGGTFSYEQYF
J gene: TRBJ2-1; V gene: TRBV27; CDR3 protein: CASSPSQGGSYNEQFF
J gene: TRBJ1-1; V gene: TRBV2; CDR3 protein: CASSAGFSNTEAFF
J gene: TRBJ2-1; V gene: TRBV5-4; CDR3 protein: CASSPPSGRLTYNEQFF
J gene: TRBJ2-3; V gene: TRBV30; CDR3 protein: CAWRVGGFGTDTQYF
J gene: TRBJ1-2; V gene: TRBV7-8; CDR3 protein: CASSPRGTPGSNYGYTF
J gene: TRBJ2-7; V gene: TRBV6-5; CDR3 protein: CASSPPGQGSYEQYF
J gene: TRBJ2-7; V gene: TRBV7-6; CDR3 protein: CASSPVRGEREEPEQYF
J gene: TRBJ2-1; V gene: TRBV19; CDR3 protein: CASSTEREGSYNEQFF
J gene: TRBJ1-2; V gene: TRBV28; CDR3 protein: CASSFGVPLNYGYTF
J gene: TRBJ2-7; V gene: TRBV5-4; CDR3 protein: CASSLAGRELNEQYF
J gene: TRBJ2-3; V gene: TRBV27; CDR3 protein: CASSLWRGADTQYF
J gene: TRBJ1-1; V gene: TRBV11-2; CDR3 protein: CASSHTGVSTEAFF
J gene: TRBJ2-7; V gene: TRBV4-3; CDR3 protein: CASSQEGPDSGRPPYEQYF
J gene: TRBJ2-7; V gene: TRBV4-2; CDR3 protein: CASSQDNRTSAPSYEQYF